The 27 T cell receptor beta chains below were found in one sample sequenced in a study of T-cell memory formation after mild COVID-19. TCRdb used MiXCR to reprocess the 5' RACE reads, holding one entry per CDR3 protein. This repertoire shows roughly 370,000 distinct CDR3 sequences, 16% found once; its top ten account for around a fifth. The material sequenced was PBMCs or a T cell subset sorted from them (not recorded which). Every receptor here comes from a man in his late teens or twenties who had mild COVID-19 (a few samples of this study predate the infection). Cell type and time point are not known.

This clonotype was picked up many times. This sequence joins TRBV5-6 and TRBJ1-5; maybe TRBD1 (5 bases). V lost 0 bases and J 7 bases, leaving 11 bases between the germline ends. CDR3 length: 14 residues. Germline CDR1 SGHDT, CDR2 YYEEEE. CDR3 in amino acids: CASSLGRVRQPQHF. Written as DNA, the CDR3 is TGTGCCAGCAGCTTGGGCAGGGTTCGGCAGCCCCAGCATTTT.

The chain couples TRBV28 to TRBJ2-7; TRBD1 agrees at 7 bases. V lost 6 bases and J lost 4; bases outside the gene matches: 3. Germline CDR1 is MDHEN and CDR2 is SYDVKM. This CDR3 comprises 12 residues. The CDR3 is CASSVRGYEQYF. CDR3 sequence (DNA): TGTGCCAGCAGCGTCAGGGGGTACGAGCAGTACTTC.

This clonotype has a single count. The V and J genes are TRBV4-2 and TRBJ2-7, with 13 bases identical to TRBD2. Unmatched junction bases numbered 8, after V lost 0 bases and J lost 3 bases. The germline gives CDR1 LGHNA, CDR2 YNFKEQ. The CDR3 is 18 residues long. The CDR3, as DNA: TGTGCCAGCAGCCAAGAAGTTTTGGGGACTAGCGGGAACTACGAGCAGTACTTC. It yields the protein CASSQEVLGTSGNYEQYF.

This clonotype showed up many times. CDR3 nucleotides: TGTGCCAGCAGCTTAGGGACAGGGAGTGAAAAACTGTTTTTT. It is translated as CASSLGTGSEKLFF. The chain is built from TRBV7-9 and TRBJ1-4, with TRBD1 identical over 8 bases. Losses at the gene ends were 1 base for V and 7 bases for J; bases not matched to a gene: 2. The CDR3 contains 14 residues. In germline, CDR1 is SEHNR, CDR2 FQNEAQ (reference sequence).

This clonotype occurred a few times. The chain combines TRBV25-1 with TRBJ2-3; 8 bases fit TRBD2. CDR3 length: 14 residues. The V gene's germline CDR1 is MGHDK and CDR2 SYGVNS. The J segment lost 4 bases and the V segment lost 3 bases, leaving 3 bases of the junction unmatched. The CDR3 DNA is TGTGCCAGCAGTGATCTTAGCGGGGCAGATACGCAGTATTTT. Translating it yields CASSDLSGADTQYF.

The sample holds a few counts of this clonotype. This chain uses TRBV4-3 with TRBJ1-5; the match to TRBD1 covers 8 bases. This CDR3 region has 16 residues. Germline-derived CDR1 and CDR2 are LGHNA and YSLEER. J gave up 7 bases and V 0 bases, and 8 bases lay outside the gene matches. As DNA, the CDR3 is TGCGCCAGCAGCCAAGATCTCGTACAGGGGGACCAGCCCCAGCATTTT. Translating it yields CASSQDLVQGDQPQHF.

In this sample, this clonotype turned up a few times. This chain connects TRBV12-3 or TRBV12-4 to TRBJ1-1; the match to TRBD1 covers 8 bases. The CDR3 runs 19 residues. After removal of 0 bases from V and 5 bases from J, the junction contained 17 bases not matched to a gene. The CDR3 reads CASSLADRGLDGGGTEAFF. CDR3 sequence (DNA): TGTGCCAGCAGTTTAGCCGACAGGGGACTTGACGGAGGGGGTACTGAAGCTTTCTTT.

The chain combines TRBV7-7 with TRBJ2-7; 10 nucleotides agree with TRBD1. V lost 4 bases to trimming and J lost 3 bases; unmatched junction nucleotides: 12. In germline, CDR1 is SSHAT, CDR2 FNYEAQ (reference sequence). The CDR3 consists of 17 residues. The CDR3 DNA reads as TGTGCCAGCAGCTCGGGTTTACCGGGACAGGGGCACTACGAGCAGTACTTC. Translation gives CASSSGLPGQGHYEQYF.

This clonotype was counted only a few times. The genes are TRBV7-2 and TRBJ1-5, with D unresolved. The CDR3 is 16 residues long. The V and J ends lost 1 base and 6 bases respectively, with 16 bases between them. Germline CDR1 and CDR2: SGHTA and FQGNSA. CDR3 nucleotide sequence: TGTGCCAGCAGCTTAGTTCCGGGATTCCAGGTTCAGCCCCAGCATTTT. It yields the protein CASSLVPGFQVQPQHF.

The rearrangement links TRBV10-3 to TRBJ2-3, with TRBD2 matching over 7 bases. Germline V gives CDR1 ENHRY, CDR2 SYGVKD. This CDR3 is built from 15 residues. V shed 8 bases, J shed 2 bases, and the junction held 10 bases outside the gene matches. CDR3 in DNA: TGTGCCATCGGCGATTGGGGGGGTGTCACAGATACGCAGTATTTT. Encoded protein: CAIGDWGGVTDTQYF.

This clonotype was seen more than once but under ten times. This sequence joins TRBV5-1 and TRBJ2-2, with a tentative D call TRBD1 (6 bases). Germline V gene data show CDR1 as SGHRS and CDR2 as YFSETQ. The CDR3 extends over 15 amino acids. Trimming stripped 4 bases from V and 6 bases from J, with 16 bases between. The CDR3 reads CASSPEDRTPGELFF. Here the CDR3 DNA reads TGCGCCAGCAGCCCGGAGGACAGAACTCCCGGGGAGCTGTTTTTT.

The CDR3 bases are TGTGCCAGCAGCTTGGGACTTGATGGCTACACCTTC. Translating it yields CASSLGLDGYTF. V is TRBV11-2 and J is TRBJ1-2; TRBD1 might be the D (5 bases). Trimming left V 3 bases short and J 6 bases short, with 8 bases between. The germline V gene encodes CDR1 SGHAT and CDR2 FQNNGV. The CDR3 length is 12 residues.

The V gene is TRBV5-1, the J gene TRBJ2-1; the match to TRBD2 covers 12 bases. The ends lost 0 bases at V and 10 bases at J; junction bases unmatched: 8. The CDR3 length is 16 residues. Germline V gene sequence: CDR1 SGHRS, CDR2 YFSETQ. For the CDR3, the DNA is TGCGCCAGCAGCTTGGGTTGGCTAGCGGGGGGGCGGGAGCAGTTCTTC. Translating gives CASSLGWLAGGREQFF.

On this clonotype itself: The junction and the germline gene differ at one end; a read error may be behind it. This chain uses TRBV27 with TRBJ2-3; D remains unclear. The CDR3 loop spans 14 amino acids. Germline V gene data show CDR1 as MNHEY and CDR2 as SMNVEV (reference sequence). CDR3 bases: TGTGCCGGCAGTTTATCGTTGGGCACAGATACGCAGTATTTT. Translation gives CAGSLSLGTDTQYF.

This chain links TRBV5-6 with TRBJ2-7; TRBD1 or TRBD2 may be the D gene (7 bases each). The CDR3 sequence is 15 residues long. Germline CDR1 is SGHDT and CDR2 is YYEEEE. Between the trimmed V and J ends, which lost 9 bases and 1 base, there was a span of 20 bases. CDR3 coding DNA: TGTGCCACTGGCAGGGGGGGGGCAGGATCCTACGAGCAGTACGTC. Its protein is CATGRGGAGSYEQYV.

This chain links TRBV7-9 with TRBJ2-7, with 9 nucleotides matching TRBD2. This CDR3 spans 15 amino acids. V shed 5 bases, J shed 5 bases, and the junction held 10 bases outside the gene matches. Germline CDR1 is SEHNR and CDR2 is FQNEAQ (reference sequence). CDR3 DNA: TGTGCCAGCAGCACCACCGGGACTAGCAGTCACGAGCAGTACTTC. Its protein product is CASSTTGTSSHEQYF.

In this sample, this clonotype turned up a few times. The chain combines TRBV5-1 with TRBJ1-2, with D unresolved. The V end lost 3 bases, the J end lost 0 bases, and 12 bases lay between the germline ends. The CDR3 runs to 15 residues. Per the germline V gene, CDR1 is SGHRS and CDR2 is YFSETQ. The CDR3 bases are TGCGCCAGCAGCTCGGGTATAGAGGCTAACTATGGCTACACCTTC. The encoded protein is CASSSGIEANYGYTF.

The table lists this clonotype with a few counts. V and J are TRBV5-5 and TRBJ1-2; unclear D gene. V shed 2 bases and J shed 8 bases, with 13 bases lying between them. This CDR3 is built from 13 residues. Germline V gene data show CDR1 as SGHKS and CDR2 as YYEKEE (reference sequence). The CDR3 region has the DNA TGTGCCAGCAGCTTACCCCAATTTGGGGGCTACACCTTC. Encoded protein: CASSLPQFGGYTF. The whole variable domain, filled in from reference TRBV5-5 and TRBJ1-2, reads DAGVTQSPTHLIKTRGQQVTLRCSPISGHKSVSWYQQVLGQGPQFIFQYYEKEERGRGNFPDRFSARQFPNYSSELNVNALLLGDSALYLCASSLPQFGGYTFGSGTRLTVV.

In this sample, this clonotype turned up a few times. The chain combines TRBV7-9 with TRBJ1-5, with D possibly matching TRBD1 (5 bases). The CDR3 runs to 18 residues. Trimming stripped 5 bases from V and 0 bases from J, with 20 bases between. Germline CDR1 SEHNR, CDR2 FQNEAQ (reference sequence). CDR3 coding DNA: TGTGCCAGCAGCCCTGACGGGGACTGGGGTTATAGCAATCAGCCCCAGCATTTT. Protein: CASSPDGDWGYSNQPQHF.

The rearrangement uses TRBV6-1 and TRBJ1-5, with 7 bases that match TRBD1. J gave up 6 bases and V 6 bases, and 8 bases lay outside the gene matches. The germline CDR1 and CDR2 sequences are MNHNS and SASEGT. This CDR3 has 14 residues. CDR3 in DNA: TGTGCCAGCAGGGACAGGCAGGGCGGTCAGCCCCAGCATTTT. Residues: CASRDRQGGQPQHF.

The V and J genes are TRBV6-5 and TRBJ2-7; a weak D match, TRBD2 (5 bases). The CDR3 has 15 amino acids. V was cut by 5 bases and J by 0 bases, with 14 bases left in between. The V gene's germline CDR1 is MNHEY and CDR2 SVGAGI. Written as DNA, the CDR3 is TGTGCCAGCAGTAAAGAAAGGGAGTCCTCCTACGAGCAGTACGTC. Translating gives CASSKERESSYEQYV.

This chain joins TRBV5-1 and TRBJ1-2, with D unresolved. V dropped 0 bases and J dropped 2 bases, with 5 bases sitting between them. The CDR3 spans 13 residues. CDR1 is SGHRS and CDR2 is YFSETQ in the germline V gene. The CDR3 loop is CASSLGWNYGYTF. The CDR3 DNA sequence: TGCGCCAGCAGCTTGGGGTGGAACTATGGCTACACCTTC.

The chain carries TRBV6-2 or TRBV6-3 and TRBJ2-1, with D perhaps TRBD1 (7 bases). The V end was cut by 2 bases, the J end by 2 bases, with 13 bases between. The V gene's germline CDR1 is MNHEY and CDR2 SVGEGT. The CDR3 length is 16 residues. The CDR3 nucleotides read TGTGCCAGCAGTTACGGTGCAGGGGGGCCCTACAATGAGCAGTTCTTC. Protein product: CASSYGAGGPYNEQFF.

There are a few counts of this clonotype. J is TRBJ2-5 and V is TRBV20-1, with 7 positions matching TRBD1. CDR1 is DFQATT, CDR2 SNEGSKA, per germline (reference sequence). V trimming: 3 bases; J trimming: 4 bases; junction bases outside the gene matches: 8. The CDR3 length is 14 residues. The CDR3 spells CSAREIQGRETQYF. CDR3 DNA sequence: TGCAGTGCTAGGGAGATACAGGGGCGAGAGACCCAGTACTTC.

This chain connects TRBV18 to TRBJ2-5, with 7 bases matching TRBD2. The V gene end was trimmed by 2 bases and the J gene end by 1 base; junction bases not matched to a gene: 7. CDR1 KGHSH and CDR2 LQKENI come from the germline V gene. The CDR3 has 16 residues. The DNA for the CDR3 is TGTGCCAGCTCACCAACTTTGACTAGCCCCCAAGAGACCCAGTACTTC. Its protein is CASSPTLTSPQETQYF.

This clonotype has only a few counts. This chain connects TRBV5-1 to TRBJ1-1, with TRBD1 matching 7 bases. Unmatched junction bases numbered 16, after V lost 5 bases and J lost 6 bases. Per germline, CDR1 SGHRS and CDR2 YFSETQ. The CDR3 is 16 residues long. The chain's CDR3 is CASRYQGVPSLSEAFF. In DNA, the CDR3 is TGCGCCAGCAGATACCAGGGGGTTCCCTCCTTATCTGAAGCTTTCTTT.

This clonotype appeared a single time. The rearrangement uses TRBV12-3 or TRBV12-4 and TRBJ2-3; 7 positions match TRBD1. The CDR3 extends over 13 amino acids. V gave up 11 bases and J gave up 0 bases; unmatched junction bases: 5. CDR3 sequence reads: CAEDRLSTDTQYF. The CDR3 DNA sequence: TGTGCCGAGGACAGGTTAAGCACAGATACGCAGTATTTT.